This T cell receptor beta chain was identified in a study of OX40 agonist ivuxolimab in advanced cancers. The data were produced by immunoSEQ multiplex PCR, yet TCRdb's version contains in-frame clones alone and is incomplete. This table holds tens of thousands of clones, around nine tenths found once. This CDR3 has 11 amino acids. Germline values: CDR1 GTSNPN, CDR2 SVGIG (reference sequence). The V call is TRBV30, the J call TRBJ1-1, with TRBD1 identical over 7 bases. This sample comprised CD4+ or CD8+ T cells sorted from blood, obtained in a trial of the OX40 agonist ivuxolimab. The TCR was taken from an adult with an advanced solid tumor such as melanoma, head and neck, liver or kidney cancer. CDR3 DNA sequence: TGTTGCCTCAGGGGGGCAGACAAAGCTTTCTTT. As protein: CCLRGADKAFF.